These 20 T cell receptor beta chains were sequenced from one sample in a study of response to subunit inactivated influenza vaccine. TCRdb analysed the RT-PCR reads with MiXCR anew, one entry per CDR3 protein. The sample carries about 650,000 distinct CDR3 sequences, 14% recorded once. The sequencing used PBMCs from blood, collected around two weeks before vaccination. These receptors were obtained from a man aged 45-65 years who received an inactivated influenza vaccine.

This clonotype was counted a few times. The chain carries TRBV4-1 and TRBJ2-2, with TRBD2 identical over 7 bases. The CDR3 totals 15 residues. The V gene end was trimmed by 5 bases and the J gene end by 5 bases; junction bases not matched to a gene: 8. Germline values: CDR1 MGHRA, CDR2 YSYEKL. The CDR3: CASSVQRGRTGELFF. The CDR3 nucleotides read TGCGCCAGCAGCGTTCAGCGGGGTCGGACCGGGGAGCTGTTTTTT.

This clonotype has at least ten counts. The CDR3 region has the DNA TGTGCCAGCAGCCAGAACAGGGGAGAGACCCAGTACTTC. This translates into CASSQNRGETQYF. V usage is TRBV4-2 and J usage is TRBJ2-5, with 7 bases identical to TRBD1. The CDR3 is 13 residues long. The germline V gene has CDR1 LGHNA and CDR2 YNFKEQ. With V trimmed by 3 bases and J by 4 bases, 2 bases remained unmatched.

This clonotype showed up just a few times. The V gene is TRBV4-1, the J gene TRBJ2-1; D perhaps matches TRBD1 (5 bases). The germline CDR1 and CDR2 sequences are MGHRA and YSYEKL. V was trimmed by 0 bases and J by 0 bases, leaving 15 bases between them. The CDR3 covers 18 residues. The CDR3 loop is CASSQDRVPWDSYNEQFF. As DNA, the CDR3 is TGCGCCAGCAGCCAAGACAGGGTACCGTGGGACTCCTACAATGAGCAGTTCTTC.

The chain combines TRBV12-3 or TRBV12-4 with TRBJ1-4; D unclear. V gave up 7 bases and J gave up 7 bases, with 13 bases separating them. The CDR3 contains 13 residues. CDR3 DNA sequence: TGTGCCAGCACTGGGGATTTCTCTGAAAAACTGTTTTTT. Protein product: CASTGDFSEKLFF.

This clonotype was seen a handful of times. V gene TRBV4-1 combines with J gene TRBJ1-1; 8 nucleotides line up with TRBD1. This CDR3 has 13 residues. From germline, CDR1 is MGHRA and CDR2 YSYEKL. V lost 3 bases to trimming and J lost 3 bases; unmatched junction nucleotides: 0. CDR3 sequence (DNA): TGCGCCAGCAGCCAGACAGGGGACACTGAAGCTTTCTTT. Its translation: CASSQTGDTEAFF.

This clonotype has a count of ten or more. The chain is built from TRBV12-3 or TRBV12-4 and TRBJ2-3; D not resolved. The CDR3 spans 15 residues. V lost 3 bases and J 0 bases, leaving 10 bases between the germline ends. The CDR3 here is CASSFSDSSTDTQYF. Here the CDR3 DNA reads TGTGCCAGCAGTTTTTCCGATTCTAGCACAGATACGCAGTATTTT.

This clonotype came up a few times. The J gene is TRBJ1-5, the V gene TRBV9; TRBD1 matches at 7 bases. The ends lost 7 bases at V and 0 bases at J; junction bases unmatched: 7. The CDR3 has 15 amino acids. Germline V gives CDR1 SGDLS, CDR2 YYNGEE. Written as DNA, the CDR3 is TGTGCCAGCGGGGCGACAGGGCATAGCAATCAGCCCCAGCATTTT. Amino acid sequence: CASGATGHSNQPQHF.

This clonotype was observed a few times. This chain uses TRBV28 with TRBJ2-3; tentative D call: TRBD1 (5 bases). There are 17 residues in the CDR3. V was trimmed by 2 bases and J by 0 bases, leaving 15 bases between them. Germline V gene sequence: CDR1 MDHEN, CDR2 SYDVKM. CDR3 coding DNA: TGTGCCAGCAGTTTAGTTATCAGGGTGCCTAGCACAGATACGCAGTATTTT. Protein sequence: CASSLVIRVPSTDTQYF.

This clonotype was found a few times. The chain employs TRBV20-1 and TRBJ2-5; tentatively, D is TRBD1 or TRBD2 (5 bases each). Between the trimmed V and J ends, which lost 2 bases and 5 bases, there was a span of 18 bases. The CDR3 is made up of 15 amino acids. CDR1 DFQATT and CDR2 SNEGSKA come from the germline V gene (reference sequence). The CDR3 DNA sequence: TGCAGTGCTAGAAGTTGGGACCCGGCCACGGAGACCCAGTACTTC. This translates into CSARSWDPATETQYF.

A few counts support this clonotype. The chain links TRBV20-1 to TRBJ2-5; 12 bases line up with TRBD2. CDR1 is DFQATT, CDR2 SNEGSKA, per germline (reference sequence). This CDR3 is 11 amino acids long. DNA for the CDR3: TGCGGGGGGACTAGCGGGGAGACCCAGTACTTC. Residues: CGGTSGETQYF.

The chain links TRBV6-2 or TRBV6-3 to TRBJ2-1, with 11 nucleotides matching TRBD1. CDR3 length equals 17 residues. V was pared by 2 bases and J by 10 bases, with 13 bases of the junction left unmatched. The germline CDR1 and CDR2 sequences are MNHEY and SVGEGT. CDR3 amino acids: CASSYPSPGQGVREQFF. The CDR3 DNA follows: TGTGCCAGCAGTTACCCGTCACCGGGACAGGGGGTCCGGGAGCAGTTCTTC.

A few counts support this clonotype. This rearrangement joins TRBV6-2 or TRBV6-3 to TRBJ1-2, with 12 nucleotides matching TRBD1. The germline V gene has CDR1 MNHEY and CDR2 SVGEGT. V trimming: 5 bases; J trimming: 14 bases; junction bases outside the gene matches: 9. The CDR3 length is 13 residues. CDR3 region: CASSDPGQGAMTF. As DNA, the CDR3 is TGTGCCAGCAGTGATCCGGGACAGGGGGCTATGACCTTC.

The DNA for the CDR3 is TGTGCCAGCAGTGCCCGAAAGGCAGCGGCACCTTACAATGAGCAGTTCTTC. It yields the protein CASSARKAAAPYNEQFF. V is TRBV27 and J is TRBJ2-1; TRBD2 is a possible D gene (5 bases). Germline CDR1 MNHEY, CDR2 SMNVEV (reference sequence). CDR3 length: 17 residues. Trimming took 5 bases from V and 4 from J, leaving 21 bases between them.

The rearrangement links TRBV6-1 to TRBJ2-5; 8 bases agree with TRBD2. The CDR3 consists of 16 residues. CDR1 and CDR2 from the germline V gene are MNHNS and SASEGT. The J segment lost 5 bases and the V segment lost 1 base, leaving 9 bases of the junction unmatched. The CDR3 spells CASSEDTGGPEETQYF. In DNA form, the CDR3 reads TGTGCCAGCAGTGAAGACACGGGGGGGCCGGAGGAGACCCAGTACTTC.

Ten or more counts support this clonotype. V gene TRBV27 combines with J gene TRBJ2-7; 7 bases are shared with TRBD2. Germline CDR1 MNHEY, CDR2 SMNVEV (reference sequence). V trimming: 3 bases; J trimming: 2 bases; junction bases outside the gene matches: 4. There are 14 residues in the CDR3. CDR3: CASSLGEGPYEQYF. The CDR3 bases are TGTGCCAGCAGTTTGGGGGAGGGGCCCTACGAGCAGTACTTC.

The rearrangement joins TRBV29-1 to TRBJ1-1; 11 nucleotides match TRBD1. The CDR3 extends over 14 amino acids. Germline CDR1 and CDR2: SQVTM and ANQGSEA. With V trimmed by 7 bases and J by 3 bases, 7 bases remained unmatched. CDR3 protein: CSAAGQGVDTEAFF. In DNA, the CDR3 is TGCAGCGCCGCGGGACAGGGGGTTGACACTGAAGCTTTCTTT. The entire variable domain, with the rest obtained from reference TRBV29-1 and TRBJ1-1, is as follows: SAVISQKPSRDICQRGTSLTIQCQVDSQVTMMFWYRQQPGQSLTLIATANQGSEATYESGFVIDKFPISRPNLTFSTLTVSNMSPEDSSIYLCSAAGQGVDTEAFFGQGTRLTVV.

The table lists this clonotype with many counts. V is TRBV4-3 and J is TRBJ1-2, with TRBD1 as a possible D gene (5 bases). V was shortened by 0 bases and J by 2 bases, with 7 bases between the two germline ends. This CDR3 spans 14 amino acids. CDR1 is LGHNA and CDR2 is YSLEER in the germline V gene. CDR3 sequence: CASSQERGNYGYTF. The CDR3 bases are TGCGCCAGCAGCCAAGAGCGGGGGAACTATGGCTACACCTTC.

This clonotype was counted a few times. The CDR3 coding sequence is TGTGCCATCAGTGTCGGGGGGACTGGGGCGCAGTATTTT. Its translation: CAISVGGTGAQYF. This chain connects TRBV10-3 to TRBJ2-3, with TRBD2 matching 7 bases. Germline CDR1 ENHRY, CDR2 SYGVKD. The V and J ends lost 4 bases and 10 bases, in that order; junction bases with no gene match: 8. The CDR3 extends over 13 amino acids.

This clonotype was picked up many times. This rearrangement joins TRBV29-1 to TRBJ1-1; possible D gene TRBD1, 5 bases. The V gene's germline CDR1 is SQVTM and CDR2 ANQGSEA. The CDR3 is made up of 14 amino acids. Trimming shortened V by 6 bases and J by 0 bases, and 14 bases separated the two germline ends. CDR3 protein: CSVDDSTLNTEAFF. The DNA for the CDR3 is TGCAGCGTAGATGACAGCACCCTGAACACTGAAGCTTTCTTT. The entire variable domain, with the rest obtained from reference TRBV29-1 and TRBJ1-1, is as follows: SAVISQKPSRDICQRGTSLTIQCQVDSQVTMMFWYRQQPGQSLTLIATANQGSEATYESGFVIDKFPISRPNLTFSTLTVSNMSPEDSSIYLCSVDDSTLNTEAFFGQGTRLTVV.

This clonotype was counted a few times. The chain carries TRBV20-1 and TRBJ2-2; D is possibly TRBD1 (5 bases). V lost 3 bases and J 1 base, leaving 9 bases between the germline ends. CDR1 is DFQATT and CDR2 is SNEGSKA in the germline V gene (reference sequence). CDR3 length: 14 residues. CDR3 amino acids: CSARNQGNTGELFF. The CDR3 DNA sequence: TGCAGTGCTAGGAATCAGGGGAACACCGGGGAGCTGTTTTTT.